The 10 T cell receptor beta chains listed next were all sequenced from one sample in a study of cytomegalovirus exposure and HLA in healthy donors. Primers: 60 Vbeta forward and 13 Jbeta reverse. Repertoires were generated with immunoSEQ multiplex PCR, while TCRdb's copy carries only in-frame clones and drops some. The data show more than 150,000 clones, with roughly 87% seen just once and 1.5% to 2% held by the top ten. Sequencing used PBMCs. Source of these receptors: a man in his forties or fifties in good health and CMV-seronegative.

As DNA, the CDR3 is TGTGCCAGCAGTTTAACAGGGCCTAATGAAAAACTGTTTTTT. Protein: CASSLTGPNEKLFF. The chain links TRBV28 to TRBJ1-4; possible D gene TRBD1, 6 bases. The CDR3 has 14 amino acids. Germline V CDR1 and CDR2: MDHEN, SYDVKM. With 2 bases removed from V and 3 bases from J, the gap between germline ends came to 7 bases. The full variable domain, rest sourced from reference TRBV28 and TRBJ1-4, is DVKVTQSSRYLVKRTGEKVFLECVQDMDHENMFWYRQDPGLGLRLIYFSYDVKMKEKGDIPEGYSVSREKKERFSLILESASTNQTSMYLCASSLTGPNEKLFFGSGTQLSVL.

The V call is TRBV5-1, the J call TRBJ1-4; a possible D gene is TRBD1 (5 bases). Germline lookup yields CDR1 SGHRS and CDR2 YFSETQ. Trimming left V 4 bases short and J 0 bases short, with 13 bases between. This CDR3 comprises 16 residues. CDR3 region: CASSPWGGPTNEKLFF. The DNA of the CDR3 is TGCGCCAGCAGCCCTTGGGGGGGTCCAACTAATGAAAAACTGTTTTTT.

The V call is TRBV27, the J call TRBJ2-7, with D possibly TRBD2 on 5 matching bases. The germline V gene has CDR1 MNHEY and CDR2 SMNVEV (reference sequence). CDR3 length: 14 residues. V was clipped by 0 bases and J by 1 base, with 7 bases between them. This CDR3 reads CASSLSRVSYEQYF. The DNA for the CDR3 is TGTGCCAGCAGTTTATCGCGGGTTTCCTACGAGCAGTACTTC.

The CDR3 DNA reads as TGTGCCAGCAGCAGACAGGGCTACTCCTACGAGCAGTACTTC. Translating gives CASSRQGYSYEQYF. The chain recombines TRBV7-2 with TRBJ2-7, with 7 bases matching TRBD1. Unmatched junction bases numbered 4, after V lost 5 bases and J lost 0 bases. This CDR3 is built from 14 residues. CDR1 and CDR2 from the germline V gene are SGHTA and FQGNSA.

The gene calls are TRBV30 and TRBJ1-1; maybe TRBD1 (5 bases). This CDR3 region has 13 residues. V was clipped by 4 bases and J by 11 bases, with 20 bases between them. Germline CDR1 GTSNPN, CDR2 SVGIG (reference sequence). Here the CDR3 reads CAWTMAGPFHAFF. For the CDR3, the DNA is TGTGCCTGGACGATGGCAGGGCCCTTTCATGCTTTCTTT. The full variable domain, its missing parts supplied by reference TRBV30 and TRBJ1-1, is SQTIHQWPATLVQPVGSPLSLECTVEGTSNPNLYWYRQAAGRGLQLLFYSVGIGQISSEVPQNLSASRPQDRQFILSSKKLLLSDSGFYLCAWTMAGPFHAFFGQGTRLTVV.

This clone has just a few counts. V gene TRBV23-1 combines with J gene TRBJ1-5; a possible D gene is TRBD1 (6 bases). TRBV23-1 is sorted into the ORF group, with uncertain function. The CDR3 spans 15 residues. V was trimmed by 3 bases and J by 2 bases, leaving 11 bases between them. CDR3: CASSHPDSRNQPQHF. The CDR3 DNA follows: TGCGCCAGCAGTCACCCGGACAGCCGCAATCAGCCCCAGCATTTT.

The rearrangement uses TRBV5-1 and TRBJ2-7, with TRBD1 identical over 8 bases. Germline V gene data show CDR1 as SGHRS and CDR2 as YFSETQ. The CDR3 length is 13 residues. With V trimmed by 2 bases and J by 5 bases, 3 bases remained unmatched. The CDR3: CASSFQGADEQYF. The CDR3 bases are TGCGCCAGCAGCTTTCAGGGGGCAGACGAGCAGTACTTC.

In this sample, this clone turned up a few times. The gene calls are TRBV6-5 and TRBJ1-5, with D hard to call. Germline CDR1 MNHEY, CDR2 SVGAGI. V was cut by 5 bases and J by 1 base, with 6 bases left in between. The CDR3 contains 13 residues. CDR3 protein: CASSTRSNQPQHF. In DNA, the CDR3 is TGTGCCAGCAGTACTAGGAGCAATCAGCCCCAGCATTTT.

The CDR3 sequence is CASSLRTSGMPPDTQYF. The DNA of the CDR3 is TGTGCCAGCAGCCTCAGGACTAGCGGGATGCCCCCAGATACGCAGTATTTT. J is TRBJ2-3 and V is TRBV9; 12 nucleotides align to TRBD2. Per the germline V gene, CDR1 is SGDLS and CDR2 is YYNGEE. V lost 4 bases to trimming and J lost 4 bases; unmatched junction nucleotides: 10. The CDR3 runs 17 residues.

The chain recombines TRBV7-2 with TRBJ2-7; TRBD2 matches at 14 bases. The ends lost 4 bases at V and 5 bases at J; junction bases unmatched: 13. Germline V gives CDR1 SGHTA, CDR2 FQGNSA. The CDR3 length is 18 residues. The CDR3 region is CASSSGLAGEVLRNEQYF. In nucleotides, the CDR3 is TGTGCCAGCAGCTCGGGACTAGCGGGAGAGGTGTTAAGGAACGAGCAGTACTTC.